The text below deals with one TCR beta chain. Germline loops: CDR1 MDHEN, CDR2 SYDVKM. Trimming took 5 bases from V and 7 from J, leaving 11 bases between them. The CDR3 runs to 13 residues. Produced via immunoSEQ multiplex PCR; TCRdb's table is partial and in-frame only. There are approximately 38,000 clones in the sample; 65% to 85% occur only once, and over 20% lies in the top ten. This specimen belongs to a study of OX40 agonist ivuxolimab in advanced cancers. On the study more broadly: The dose of intravenous ivuxolimab that patients received every 2 weeks ranged from 0.01 to 10 mg/kg.

This chain uses TRBV28 with TRBJ1-4, with D perhaps TRBD1 (6 bases). The sequenced sample was CD4+ or CD8+ T cells sorted from blood, obtained in a trial of the OX40 agonist ivuxolimab. The sequence derives from an adult with an advanced solid tumor such as melanoma, head and neck, liver or kidney cancer. The CDR3 loop is CASSGGAGEKLFF. The DNA of the CDR3 is TGTGCCAGCAGTGGGGGGGCGGGTGAAAAACTGTTTTTT.